The rows below give T cell receptor beta chains drawn from one sample of a study of T cell changes during pregnancy in multiple sclerosis. The assay was immunoSEQ multiplex PCR, and TCRdb's table has in-frame clones only and misses some. The sample carries about 110,000 clones, less than 95% recorded once. This specimen consisted of peripheral blood, obtained after pregnancy. Source of these receptors: a female donor with multiple sclerosis, enrolled in a pregnancy study. CDR3s include the opening cysteine and the closing phenylalanine or tryptophan. D genes are given only for firm matches. Clone size is given for some rows only: seen once, a few or many times, or a class if the clone is expanded.

v_gene	d_gene	abundance	j_gene	CDR3aa	CDR3nt
TRBV2	TRBD2	once	TRBJ2-7	CASSEEARTSDEQYF	TGTGCCAGCAGTGAAGAAGCTAGGACTAGCGACGAGCAGTACTTC
TRBV6-1	NA	once	TRBJ1-6	CASSTTGYNSPLHF	TGTGCCAGCAGTACTACAGGGTATAATTCACCCCTCCACTTT
TRBV19	TRBD1	NA	TRBJ2-2	CASSRTGGSGELFF	TGTGCCAGTAGTAGGACAGGGGGCTCCGGGGAGCTGTTTTTT
TRBV7-6	NA	once	TRBJ1-6	CATSRSTDSPLHF	TGTGCCACTTCCCGGTCCACGGATTCACCCCTCCACTTT
TRBV6-1	NA	NA	TRBJ2-7	CATSLEGGYEQYF	TGTGCCACGAGTTTGGAGGGCGGCTACGAGCAGTACTTC
TRBV5-1	TRBD1	once	TRBJ2-3	CASSLPGTGVDTQYF	TGCGCCAGCAGCCTCCCCGGGACAGGGGTAGATACGCAGTATTTT
TRBV6-1	NA	NA	TRBJ2-1	CASSDTFGTRGQNEQFF	TGTGCCAGCAGTGACACTTTCGGGACTAGGGGACAGAATGAGCAGTTCTTC
TRBV6-6	NA	NA	TRBJ1-5	CASSYEGYQPQHF	TGTGCCAGCAGTTACGAGGGATACCAGCCCCAGCATTTT
TRBV6-1	NA	NA	TRBJ1-1	CASSLEALLNTEAFF	TGTGCCAGCAGCCTCGAGGCACTCCTGAACACTGAAGCTTTCTTT
TRBV6-6	TRBD1	NA	TRBJ2-7	CASSHLGQGAEQYF	TGTGCCAGCAGTCACCTCGGACAGGGAGCCGAGCAGTACTTC
TRBV9	NA	NA	TRBJ2-6	CASSAGTWANVLTF	TGTGCCAGCAGCGCCGGGACTTGGGCCAACGTCCTGACTTTC
TRBV30	TRBD2	NA	TRBJ2-1	CAWEPSGNEQFF	TGTGCCTGGGAGCCTAGCGGTAATGAGCAGTTCTTC
TRBV19	NA	NA	TRBJ1-1	CASSKQGEAATEAFF	TGTGCCAGTAGCAAACAGGGCGAGGCGGCCACTGAAGCTTTCTTT
TRBV10-2	TRBD1	NA	TRBJ1-2	CAIFRDREYGYTF	TGCGCCATTTTCCGGGACAGGGAATATGGCTACACCTTC
TRBV7-9	TRBD1	NA	TRBJ1-4	CASSSGTGVNEKLFF	TGTGCCAGCAGCTCGGGGACAGGGGTAAATGAAAAACTGTTTTTT
TRBV2	TRBD1	once	TRBJ2-2	CASILDRANTGELFF	TGTGCCAGCATTCTGGACAGGGCGAACACCGGGGAGCTGTTTTTT
TRBV27	NA	NA	TRBJ1-1	CASSLSRADTEAFF	TGTGCCAGCAGTTTATCCAGGGCAGACACTGAAGCTTTCTTT
TRBV10-2	TRBD2	NA	TRBJ2-1	CASGTSGGGGPYEQFF	TGCGCCAGCGGGACTAGCGGCGGCGGAGGGCCCTATGAGCAGTTCTTC
TRBV7-9	TRBD1	NA	TRBJ2-7	CASSLGQGLNEQYF	TGTGCCAGCAGCTTAGGACAGGGGCTAAACGAGCAGTACTTC
TRBV19	NA	NA	TRBJ1-2	CASSIGRQVGGYTF	TGTGCCAGTAGTATAGGAAGGCAGGTTGGCGGCTACACCTTC
TRBV5-1	NA	once	TRBJ2-7	CASRLTGKSSYEQYF	TGCGCCAGCAGGCTAACAGGCAAAAGCTCCTACGAGCAGTACTTC
TRBV18	NA	NA	TRBJ2-5	CASSDSPVQGKTQYF	TGTGCCAGCTCAGACAGTCCCGTGCAGGGAAAGACCCAGTACTTC
TRBV10-2	TRBD2	NA	TRBJ2-1	CASSEAGGRSEQFF	TGCGCCAGCAGTGAGGCGGGAGGGCGTAGTGAGCAGTTCTTC
TRBV19	NA	NA	TRBJ1-5	CASSIVGWRGQPQHF	TGTGCCAGTAGTATAGTCGGGTGGCGGGGGCAGCCCCAGCATTTT
TRBV29-1	NA	NA	TRBJ2-5	CSVSVGKETQYF	TGCAGCGTTTCTGTCGGGAAAGAGACCCAGTACTTC
TRBV7-6	NA	NA	TRBJ2-5	CASSLDGGWGTQYF	TGTGCCAGCAGCTTAGATGGGGGGTGGGGGACCCAGTACTTC
TRBV30	NA	NA	TRBJ2-1	CAWSVPQPWANNEQFF	TGTGCCTGGAGTGTACCCCAGCCCTGGGCCAACAATGAGCAGTTCTTC
TRBV2	TRBD1	NA	TRBJ1-2	CASTRTGGNGYTF	TGTGCCAGCACCCGGACAGGGGGAAATGGCTACACCTTC
TRBV7-9	TRBD2	NA	TRBJ2-4	CASSLNTGGWVKNIQYF	TGTGCCAGCAGCCTCAACACGGGGGGATGGGTCAAAAACATTCAGTACTTC
TRBV5-4	TRBD1	NA	TRBJ2-7	CASSLGTGGYYEQYF	TGTGCCAGCAGCCTTGGGACAGGGGGCTACTACGAGCAGTACTTC
TRBV19	NA	NA	TRBJ2-7	CASSFRVGDEQYF	TGTGCCAGTAGTTTCAGGGTAGGGGACGAGCAGTACTTC
TRBV5-6	TRBD1	NA	TRBJ2-2	CASSPGTGRVTGELFF	TGTGCCAGCAGCCCAGGGACAGGGCGAGTGACCGGGGAGCTGTTTTTT
TRBV5-1	NA	NA	TRBJ1-1	CASSTGSLNLNTEAFF	TGCGCCAGCAGCACGGGATCTCTCAATTTAAACACTGAAGCTTTCTTT
TRBV10-3	NA	NA	TRBJ2-1	CAISAGTSNNEQFF	TGTGCCATCAGTGCCGGGACTTCGAACAATGAGCAGTTCTTC
TRBV25-1	TRBD1	NA	TRBJ1-4	CKSRGQGARRGEKLFF	TGTAAATCCAGGGGACAGGGGGCTAGGCGGGGTGAAAAACTGTTTTTT
TRBV10-3	TRBD1	NA	TRBJ2-5	CATQGAWQETQYF	TGTGCCACCCAGGGGGCATGGCAAGAGACCCAGTACTTC
TRBV28	NA	NA	TRBJ2-6	CASSLSSGANVLTF	TGTGCCAGCAGTTTGAGCTCTGGGGCCAACGTCCTGACTTTC
TRBV5-4	NA	NA	TRBJ1-6	CASSTNGMTNSPLHF	TGTGCCAGCAGCACGAATGGCATGACAAATTCACCCCTCCACTTT
TRBV5-1	NA	NA	TRBJ1-2	CASRPREGNYGYTF	TGCGCCAGCAGGCCACGGGAGGGTAACTATGGCTACACCTTC
TRBV5-4	NA	NA	TRBJ2-5	CASSLGRAIETQYF	TGTGCCAGCAGCTTGGGGAGGGCCATTGAGACCCAGTACTTC
TRBV19	NA	NA	TRBJ1-5	CASSPRYANNQPQHF	TGTGCCAGTAGTCCCCGATACGCTAACAATCAGCCCCAGCATTTT
TRBV6-6	NA	once	TRBJ2-3	CASRAQDLNKRDTQYF	TGTGCCAGCCGAGCCCAGGACTTAAATAAAAGGGATACGCAGTATTTT